Below, 13 T cell receptor beta chains from the same sample are listed, as sequenced in a study of immune heterogeneity within non-small cell lung tumors. Samples each supplied about 600 ng of bulk tumor genomic DNA as template. Biopsy collection occurred during surgery, with several far-apart biopsies per primary tumor. Patients underwent curative surgery for non-small cell lung cancer (untreated and newly diagnosed). It was with 32 V and 13 J primers that multiplex PCR amplified TCR beta CDR3. In TCRdb, the multiplex PCR reads were re-called with MiXCR into one record per CDR3 protein. In the table there are several thousand distinct CDR3 sequences, around a fifth of which are singletons. Sequencing was done on a sample of lung tumor tissue. These receptors came from a man aged 70 or older with non-small cell lung cancer.

Note on this clonotype: A much larger clone differs by one base, so this may be a read error. V is TRBV28 and J is TRBJ2-4, with D unclear. This CDR3 comprises 11 residues. V was cut by 7 bases and J by 5 bases, with 6 bases left in between. Germline CDR1 reads MDHEN; CDR2 reads SYDVKM. The CDR3 region is CASIRENIQYF. CDR3 nucleotide sequence: TGTGCCAGCATTCGGGAAAACATTCAGTACTTC.

This clonotype appeared a few times. As DNA, the CDR3 is TGCGCCAGCAGCTATGGTGGGAGTGGAGGGGACATTCAGTACTTC. This translates into CASSYGGSGGDIQYF. This sequence joins TRBV5-1 and TRBJ2-4, with D perhaps matching TRBD2 (6 bases). V was trimmed by 3 bases and J by 8 bases, leaving 18 bases between them. This CDR3 is 15 amino acids long. CDR1 and CDR2 (germline): SGHRS, YFSETQ.

This clonotype was seen many times. The chain combines TRBV9 with TRBJ2-3; D is undetermined. Germline assignment: CDR1 SGDLS and CDR2 YYNGEE. CDR3 length equals 13 residues. V was cut by 0 bases and J by 2 bases, with 4 bases left in between. CDR3 sequence: CASSVAHTDTQYF. CDR3 nucleotide sequence: TGTGCCAGCAGCGTAGCCCACACAGATACGCAGTATTTT. The full variable domain, rest sourced from reference TRBV9 and TRBJ2-3, is DSGVTQTPKHLITATGQRVTLRCSPRSGDLSVYWYQQSLDQGLQFLIQYYNGEERAKGNILERFSAQQFPDLHSELNLSSLELGDSALYFCASSVAHTDTQYFGPGTRLTVL.

This clonotype qualifies as medium-sized (0.01 to 0.1%). V and J are TRBV19 and TRBJ1-2; TRBD1 matches at 8 bases. With 5 bases clipped from V and 7 bases from J, the junction kept 6 bases outside the gene matches. The CDR3 has 13 amino acids. The V gene's germline CDR1 is LNHDA and CDR2 SQIVND (reference sequence). The CDR3 sequence is CASSPRTGLGYTF. The CDR3 DNA sequence: TGTGCCAGTAGTCCGCGGACAGGGCTTGGCTACACCTTC. The full variable domain, with the rest looked up from reference TRBV19 and TRBJ1-2, is DGGITQSPKYLFRKEGQNVTLSCEQNLNHDAMYWYRQDPGQGLRLIYYSQIVNDFQKGDIAEGYSVSREKKESFPLTVTSAQKNPTAFYLCASSPRTGLGYTFGSGTRLTVV.

This clonotype is labeled as medium-sized (0.01 to 0.1%). V gene TRBV30 combines with J gene TRBJ1-5; 7 nucleotides agree with TRBD1. V was pared by 0 bases and J by 7 bases, with 9 bases of the junction left unmatched. The V gene's germline CDR1 is GTSNPN and CDR2 SVGIG (reference sequence). The CDR3 runs 15 residues. CDR3 protein: CAWSVRGTVGQPQHF. Written as DNA, the CDR3 is TGTGCCTGGAGTGTACGGGGGACAGTGGGGCAGCCCCAGCATTTT.

The sample holds a few counts of this clonotype. This rearrangement joins TRBV6-2 or TRBV6-3 to TRBJ2-7, with 10 positions matching TRBD1. The CDR3 is 14 residues long. Looked up from germline, CDR1 is MNHEY and CDR2 is SVGEGT. V dropped 5 bases and J dropped 5; count of bases not matched to a gene: 6. CDR3 loop: CASSPRDRGNEQYF. In nucleotides, the CDR3 is TGTGCCAGCAGTCCCCGGGACAGGGGAAACGAGCAGTACTTC.

This clonotype was seen a handful of times. A much larger clonotype is one base distant, so this may be a read error. This rearrangement joins TRBV6-1 to TRBJ1-2; D might be TRBD1 (6 bases). V was cut by 9 bases and J by 4 bases, with 18 bases left in between. This CDR3 is 14 amino acids long. Germline CDR1 is MNHNS and CDR2 is SASEGT. CDR3 protein: CARIRGPLTYGYTF. The DNA for the CDR3 is TGTGCCAGGATCAGGGGTCCCTTAACCTATGGCTACACCTTC.

A word on this clonotype: Possible read error: a much larger clone is one base away. The chain uses TRBV10-2 and TRBJ2-3, with 7 bases that match TRBD2. CDR3 length: 15 residues. Germline loops: CDR1 WSHSY, CDR2 SAAADI. Trimming removed 6 bases from V and 7 bases from J; junction bases left unmatched: 13. The CDR3 reads CASRLAGERAYTQYF. The CDR3 nucleotides read TGCGCCAGCAGGCTGGCGGGAGAAAGGGCATATACGCAGTATTTT.

The rearrangement joins TRBV20-1 to TRBJ1-1; maybe TRBD1 (5 bases). Trimming removed 0 bases from V and 4 bases from J, with 12 bases in between. The CDR3 loop spans 14 amino acids. Germline V gene lookup returns CDR1 DFQATT and CDR2 SNEGSKA (reference sequence). The CDR3 reads CSAREGGEVTEAFF. For the CDR3, the DNA is TGCAGTGCTAGAGAAGGAGGGGAGGTCACTGAAGCTTTCTTT.

By its share, this clonotype is medium-sized. V gene TRBV6-1 combines with J gene TRBJ2-6, with 8 bases matching TRBD1. The CDR3 is 18 residues long. The germline V gene encodes CDR1 MNHNS and CDR2 SASEGT. V lost 8 bases, J lost 0 bases, and 12 bases stayed unmatched. The CDR3 reads CASALRQGKTSGANVLTF. Written as DNA, the CDR3 is TGTGCCAGCGCTCTGCGACAGGGGAAAACCTCTGGGGCCAACGTCCTGACTTTC.

This clonotype was seen ten or more times. The genes are TRBV6-1 and TRBJ1-5; tentatively, D is TRBD1 (6 bases). Trimming shortened V by 0 bases and J by 0 bases, and 18 bases separated the two germline ends. Germline CDR1 and CDR2: MNHNS and SASEGT. CDR3 length: 19 amino acids. The CDR3 DNA follows: TGTGCCAGCAGTGAAGCGGCACGGGGGCGAACCTATAGCAATCAGCCCCAGCATTTT. Translating it yields CASSEAARGRTYSNQPQHF.

This clonotype was counted at least ten times. The rearrangement uses TRBV19 and TRBJ2-6; TRBD1 agrees at 11 bases. Unmatched junction bases numbered 3, after V lost 5 bases and J lost 3 bases. The V gene's germline CDR1 is LNHDA and CDR2 SQIVND (reference sequence). The CDR3 sequence is 16 residues long. The CDR3 DNA sequence: TGTGCCAGTAGTTGGACAGGGGGCGGTGGGGCCAACGTCCTGACTTTC. This sequence encodes CASSWTGGGGANVLTF.

This clonotype is deemed large (0.1 to 1%). The rearrangement joins TRBV9 to TRBJ1-2; 9 bases are shared with TRBD1. The length of the CDR3 is 14 residues. The junction had 3 bases not matched to a gene; V was cut back by 0 bases and J by 6 bases. The germline gives CDR1 SGDLS, CDR2 YYNGEE. The CDR3 sequence: CASSVGGQGDGYTF. CDR3 DNA sequence: TGTGCCAGCAGCGTAGGGGGACAGGGTGATGGCTACACCTTC.